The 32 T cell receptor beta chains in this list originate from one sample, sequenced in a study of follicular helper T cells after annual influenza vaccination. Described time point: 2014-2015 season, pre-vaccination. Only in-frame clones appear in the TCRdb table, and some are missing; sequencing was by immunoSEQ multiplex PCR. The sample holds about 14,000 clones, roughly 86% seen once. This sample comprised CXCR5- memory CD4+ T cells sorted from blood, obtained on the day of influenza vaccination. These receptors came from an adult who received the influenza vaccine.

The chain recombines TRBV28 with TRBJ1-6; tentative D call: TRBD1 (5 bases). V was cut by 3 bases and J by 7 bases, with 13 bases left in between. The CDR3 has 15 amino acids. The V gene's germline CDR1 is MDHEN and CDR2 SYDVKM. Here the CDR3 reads CASSFRGSRNSPLHF. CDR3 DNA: TGTGCCAGCAGTTTCCGGGGGTCCCGAAATTCACCCCTCCACTTT.

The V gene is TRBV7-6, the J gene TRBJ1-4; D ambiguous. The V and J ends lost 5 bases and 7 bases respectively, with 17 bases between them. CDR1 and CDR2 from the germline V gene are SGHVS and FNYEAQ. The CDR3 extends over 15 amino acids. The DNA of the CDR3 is TGTGCCAGCAGCGAGGCCTCCCACAGAGGTGAAAAACTGTTTTTT. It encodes CASSEASHRGEKLFF.

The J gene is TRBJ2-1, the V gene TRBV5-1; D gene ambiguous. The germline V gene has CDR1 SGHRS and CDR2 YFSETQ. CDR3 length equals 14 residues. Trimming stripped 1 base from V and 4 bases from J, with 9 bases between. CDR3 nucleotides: TGCGCCAGCAGCTTGATCGAAGGGTACAATGAGCAGTTCTTC. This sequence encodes CASSLIEGYNEQFF.

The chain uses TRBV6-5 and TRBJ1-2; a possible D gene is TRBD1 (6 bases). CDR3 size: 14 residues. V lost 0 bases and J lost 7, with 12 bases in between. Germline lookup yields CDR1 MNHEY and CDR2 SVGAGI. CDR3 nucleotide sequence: TGTGCCAGCAGTTACTCGGGGGGCGCCAGTGGCTACACCTTC. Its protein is CASSYSGGASGYTF.

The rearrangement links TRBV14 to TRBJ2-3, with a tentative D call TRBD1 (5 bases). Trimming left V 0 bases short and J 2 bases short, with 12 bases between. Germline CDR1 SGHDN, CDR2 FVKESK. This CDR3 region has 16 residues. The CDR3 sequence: CASSQELRGFTDTQYF. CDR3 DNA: TGTGCCAGCAGCCAAGAATTAAGGGGCTTCACAGATACGCAGTATTTT.

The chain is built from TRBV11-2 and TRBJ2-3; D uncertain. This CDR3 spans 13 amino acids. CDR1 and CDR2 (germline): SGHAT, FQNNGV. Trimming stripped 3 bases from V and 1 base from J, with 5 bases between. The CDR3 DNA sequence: TGTGCCAGCAGCTTGGACGGCACAGATACGCAGTATTTT. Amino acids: CASSLDGTDTQYF.

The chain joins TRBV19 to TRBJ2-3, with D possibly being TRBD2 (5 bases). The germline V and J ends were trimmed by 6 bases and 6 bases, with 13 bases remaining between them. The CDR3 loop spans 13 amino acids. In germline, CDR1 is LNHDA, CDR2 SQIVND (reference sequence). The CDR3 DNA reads TGTGCCAGTAGAACGATGGGCGGGGATACGCAGTATTTT. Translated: CASRTMGGDTQYF.

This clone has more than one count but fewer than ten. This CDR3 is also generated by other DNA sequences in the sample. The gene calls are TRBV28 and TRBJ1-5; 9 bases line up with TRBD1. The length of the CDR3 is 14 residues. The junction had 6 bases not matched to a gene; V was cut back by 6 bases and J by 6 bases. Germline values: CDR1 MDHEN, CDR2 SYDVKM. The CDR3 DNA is TGTGCCAGCAGGCCGGGACAGGGAGGTCAGCCCCAGCATTTT. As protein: CASRPGQGGQPQHF. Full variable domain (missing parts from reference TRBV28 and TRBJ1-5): DVKVTQSSRYLVKRTGEKVFLECVQDMDHENMFWYRQDPGLGLRLIYFSYDVKMKEKGDIPEGYSVSREKKERFSLILESASTNQTSMYLCASRPGQGGQPQHFGDGTRLSIL.

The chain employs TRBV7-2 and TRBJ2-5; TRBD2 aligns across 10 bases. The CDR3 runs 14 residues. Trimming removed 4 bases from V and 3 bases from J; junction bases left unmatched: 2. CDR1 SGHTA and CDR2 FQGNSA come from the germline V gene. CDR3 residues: CASSSAGGKETQYF. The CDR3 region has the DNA TGTGCCAGCAGCTCAGCGGGGGGGAAAGAGACCCAGTACTTC.

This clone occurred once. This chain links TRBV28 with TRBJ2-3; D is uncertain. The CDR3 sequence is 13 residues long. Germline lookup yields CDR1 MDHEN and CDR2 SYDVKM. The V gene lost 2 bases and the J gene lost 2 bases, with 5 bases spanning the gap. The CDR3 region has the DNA TGTGCCAGCAGTTTAAAACCCACAGATACGCAGTATTTT. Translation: CASSLKPTDTQYF.

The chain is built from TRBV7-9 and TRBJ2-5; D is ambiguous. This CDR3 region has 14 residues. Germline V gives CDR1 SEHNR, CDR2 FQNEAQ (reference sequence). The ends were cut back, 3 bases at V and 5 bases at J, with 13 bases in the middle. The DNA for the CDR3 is TGTGCCAGCAGCTTCCGGGTCCAAGGGGAGACCCAGTACTTC. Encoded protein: CASSFRVQGETQYF.

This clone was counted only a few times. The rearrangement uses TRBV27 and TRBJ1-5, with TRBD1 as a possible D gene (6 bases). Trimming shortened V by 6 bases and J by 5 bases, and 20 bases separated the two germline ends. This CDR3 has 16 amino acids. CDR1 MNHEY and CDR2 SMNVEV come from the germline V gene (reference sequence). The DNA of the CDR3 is TGTGCCAGCAGCCTCCTAACAGGGCGACCCGATCAGCCCCAGCATTTT. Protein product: CASSLLTGRPDQPQHF.

The CDR3 coding sequence is TGTGCCAGCAGCGCCCGACAGGGGGAGAGTCAGCCCCAGCATTTT. Encoded protein: CASSARQGESQPQHF. The rearrangement uses TRBV7-6 and TRBJ1-5; 9 bases line up with TRBD1. J was trimmed by 6 bases and V by 5 bases; bases with no gene match: 8. The CDR3 length is 15 residues. Germline V gene lookup returns CDR1 SGHVS and CDR2 FNYEAQ.

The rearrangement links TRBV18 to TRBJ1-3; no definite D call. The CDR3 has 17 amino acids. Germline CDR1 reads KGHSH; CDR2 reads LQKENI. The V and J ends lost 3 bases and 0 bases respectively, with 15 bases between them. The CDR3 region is CASSPSLTAPSGNTIYF. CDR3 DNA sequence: TGTGCCAGCTCACCTTCGTTAACGGCCCCCTCTGGAAACACCATATATTTT.

CDR3 region: CASSPGTTSFSYEQYF. In nucleotides, the CDR3 is TGTGCCAGCAGCCCTGGGACAACGAGCTTCTCCTACGAGCAGTACTTC. This chain links TRBV11-2 with TRBJ2-7; D may be TRBD1 (6 bases). With 5 bases removed from V and 0 bases from J, the gap between germline ends came to 17 bases. From germline, CDR1 is SGHAT and CDR2 FQNNGV. The CDR3 length is 16 residues.

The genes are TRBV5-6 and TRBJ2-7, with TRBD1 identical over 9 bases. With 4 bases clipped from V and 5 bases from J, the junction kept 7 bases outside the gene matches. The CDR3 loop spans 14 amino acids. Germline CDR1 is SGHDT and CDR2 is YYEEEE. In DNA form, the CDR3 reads TGTGCCAGCAGCCCTCTGGGACAGGGTGACGAGCAGTACTTC. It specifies CASSPLGQGDEQYF.

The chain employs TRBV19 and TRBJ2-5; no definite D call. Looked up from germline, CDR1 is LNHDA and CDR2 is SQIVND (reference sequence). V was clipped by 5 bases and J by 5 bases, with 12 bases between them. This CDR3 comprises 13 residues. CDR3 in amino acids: CASSVRNGETQYF. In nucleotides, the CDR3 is TGTGCCAGTAGTGTCAGGAACGGGGAGACCCAGTACTTC.

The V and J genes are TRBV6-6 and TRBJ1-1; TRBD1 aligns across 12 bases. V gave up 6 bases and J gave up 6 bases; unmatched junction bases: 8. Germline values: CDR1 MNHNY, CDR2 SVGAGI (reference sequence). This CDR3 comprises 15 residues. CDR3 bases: TGTGCCAGCAGCGTGGGCGGGACAGGGGGCTCTGAAGCTTTCTTT. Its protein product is CASSVGGTGGSEAFF.

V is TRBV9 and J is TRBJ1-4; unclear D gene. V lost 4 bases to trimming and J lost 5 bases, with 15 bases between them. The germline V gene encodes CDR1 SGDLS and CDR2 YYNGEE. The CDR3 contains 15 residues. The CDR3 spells CASSRRGEVNEKLFF. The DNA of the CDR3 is TGTGCCAGCAGCCGCCGTGGGGAGGTAAATGAAAAACTGTTTTTT.

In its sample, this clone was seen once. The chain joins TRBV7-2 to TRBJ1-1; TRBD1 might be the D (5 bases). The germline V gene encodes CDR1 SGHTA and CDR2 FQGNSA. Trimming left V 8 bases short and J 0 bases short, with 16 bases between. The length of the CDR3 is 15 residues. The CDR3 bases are TGTGCCAGCGAACTCGGGGGGACTTTGAACACTGAAGCTTTCTTT. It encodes CASELGGTLNTEAFF. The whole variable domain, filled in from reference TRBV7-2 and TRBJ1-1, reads GAGVSQSPSNKVTEKGKDVELRCDPISGHTALYWYRQSLGQGLEFLIYFQGNSAPDKSGLPSDRFSAERTGGSVSTLTIQRTQQEDSAVYLCASELGGTLNTEAFFGQGTRLTVV.

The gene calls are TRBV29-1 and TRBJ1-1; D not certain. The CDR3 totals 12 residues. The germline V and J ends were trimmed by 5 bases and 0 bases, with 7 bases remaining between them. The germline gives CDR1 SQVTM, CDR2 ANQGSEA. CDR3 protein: CSVNRMNTEAFF. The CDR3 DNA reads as TGCAGCGTTAATAGGATGAACACTGAAGCTTTCTTT.

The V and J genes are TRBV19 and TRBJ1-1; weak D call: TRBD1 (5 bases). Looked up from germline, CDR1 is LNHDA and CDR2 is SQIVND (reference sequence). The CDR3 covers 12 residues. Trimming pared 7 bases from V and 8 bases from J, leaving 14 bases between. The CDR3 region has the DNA TGTGCCAGTAAGCGGGGCCCCAGCGAAGCTTTCTTT. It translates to CASKRGPSEAFF.

The CDR3 reads CAQQVNQETQYF. CDR3 DNA sequence: TGTGCCCAACAGGTAAATCAAGAGACCCAGTACTTC. The chain combines TRBV27 with TRBJ2-5; D may be TRBD1 (5 bases). Trimming removed 11 bases at V and 2 bases at J, with 12 bases between. CDR1 and CDR2 from the germline V gene are MNHEY and SMNVEV (reference sequence). The CDR3 consists of 12 residues.

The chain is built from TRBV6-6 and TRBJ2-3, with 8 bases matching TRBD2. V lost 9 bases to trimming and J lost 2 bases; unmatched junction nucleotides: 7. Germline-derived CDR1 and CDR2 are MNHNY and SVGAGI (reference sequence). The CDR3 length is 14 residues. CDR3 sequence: CASRGGGATDTQYF. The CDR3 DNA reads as TGTGCCAGTCGGGGGGGCGGGGCCACAGATACGCAGTATTTT.

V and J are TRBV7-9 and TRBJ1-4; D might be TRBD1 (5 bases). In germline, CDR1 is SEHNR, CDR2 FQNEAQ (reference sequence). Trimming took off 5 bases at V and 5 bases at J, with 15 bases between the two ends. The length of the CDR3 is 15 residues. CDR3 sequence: CASSPSTYRNEKLFF. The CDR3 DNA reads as TGTGCCAGCAGCCCTTCTACGTACAGGAATGAAAAACTGTTTTTT.

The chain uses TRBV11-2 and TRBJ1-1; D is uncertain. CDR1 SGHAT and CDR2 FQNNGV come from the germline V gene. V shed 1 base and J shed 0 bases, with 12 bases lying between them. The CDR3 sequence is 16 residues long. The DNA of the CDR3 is TGTGCCAGCAGCTTAGCCCCCGGACGGATGAACACTGAAGCTTTCTTT. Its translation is CASSLAPGRMNTEAFF.

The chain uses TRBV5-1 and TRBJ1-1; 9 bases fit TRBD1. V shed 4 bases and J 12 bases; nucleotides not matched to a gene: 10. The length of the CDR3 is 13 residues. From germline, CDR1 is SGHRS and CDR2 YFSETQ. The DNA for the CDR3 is TGCGCCAGCAGCGAACCGGGACAGGGTGTATCTTTCTTT. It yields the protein CASSEPGQGVSFF.

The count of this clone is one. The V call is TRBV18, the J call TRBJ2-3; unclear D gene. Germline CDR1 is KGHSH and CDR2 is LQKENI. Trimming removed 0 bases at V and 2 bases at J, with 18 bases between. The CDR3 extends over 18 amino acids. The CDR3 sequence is CASSPPTSGNGYTDTQYF. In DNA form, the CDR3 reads TGTGCCAGCTCACCACCGACTTCTGGGAACGGATACACAGATACGCAGTATTTT.

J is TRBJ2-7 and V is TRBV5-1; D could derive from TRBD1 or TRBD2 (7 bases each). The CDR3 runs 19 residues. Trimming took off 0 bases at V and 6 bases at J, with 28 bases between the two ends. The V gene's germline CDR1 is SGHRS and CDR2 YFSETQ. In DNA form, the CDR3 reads TGCGCCAGCAGCTTGGCGACAGGGAGGACGGGAGGACGTGGGAGCGAGCAGTACTTC. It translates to CASSLATGRTGGRGSEQYF.

CDR3 sequence (DNA): TGTGCCAGCAGCCTCGGGACGAGTGGGGAAAAACTGTTTTTT. It yields the protein CASSLGTSGEKLFF. This chain connects TRBV5-8 to TRBJ1-4; a possible D gene is TRBD1 (5 bases). The CDR3 sequence is 14 residues long. Germline V gives CDR1 SGHTS, CDR2 YDEGEE. Trimming took 4 bases from V and 8 from J, leaving 15 bases between them.

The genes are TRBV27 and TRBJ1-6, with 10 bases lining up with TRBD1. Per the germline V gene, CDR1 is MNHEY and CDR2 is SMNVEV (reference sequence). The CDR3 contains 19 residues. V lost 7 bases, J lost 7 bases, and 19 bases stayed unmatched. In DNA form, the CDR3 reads TGTGCCAGCACTCCCCCCCCCGAGACAGGGGGCGCGGAAAATTCACCCCTCCACTTT. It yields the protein CASTPPPETGGAENSPLHF.

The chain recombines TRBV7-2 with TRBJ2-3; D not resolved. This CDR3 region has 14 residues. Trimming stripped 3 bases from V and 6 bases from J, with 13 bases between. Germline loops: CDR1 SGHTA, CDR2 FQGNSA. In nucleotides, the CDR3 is TGTGCCAGCAGCTTTTTGGTAGGGTTGGATACGCAGTATTTT. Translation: CASSFLVGLDTQYF.